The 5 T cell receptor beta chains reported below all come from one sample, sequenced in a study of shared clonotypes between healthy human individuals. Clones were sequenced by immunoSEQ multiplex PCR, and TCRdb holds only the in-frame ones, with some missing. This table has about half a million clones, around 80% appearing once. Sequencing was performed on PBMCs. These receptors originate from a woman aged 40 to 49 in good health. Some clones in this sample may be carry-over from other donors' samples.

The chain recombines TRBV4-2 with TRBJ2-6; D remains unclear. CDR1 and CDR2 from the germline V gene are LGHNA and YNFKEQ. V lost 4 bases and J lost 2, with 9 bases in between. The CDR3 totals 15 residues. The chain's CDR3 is CASSLRMPGANVLTF. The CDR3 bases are TGTGCCAGCAGCCTCAGGATGCCTGGGGCCAACGTCCTGACTTTC.

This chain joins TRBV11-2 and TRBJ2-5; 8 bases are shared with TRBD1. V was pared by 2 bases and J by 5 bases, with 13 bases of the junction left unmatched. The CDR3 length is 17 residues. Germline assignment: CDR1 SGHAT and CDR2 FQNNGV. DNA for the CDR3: TGTGCCAGCAGCTTAATTACCGTGACAGGGGTTTTTGAGACCCAGTACTTC. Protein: CASSLITVTGVFETQYF.

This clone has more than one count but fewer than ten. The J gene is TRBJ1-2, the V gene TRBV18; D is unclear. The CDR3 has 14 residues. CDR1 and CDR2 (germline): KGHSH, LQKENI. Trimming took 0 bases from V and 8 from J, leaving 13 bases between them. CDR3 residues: CASSPPSGVRGYTF. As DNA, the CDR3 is TGTGCCAGCTCACCACCAAGCGGGGTCCGGGGCTACACCTTC. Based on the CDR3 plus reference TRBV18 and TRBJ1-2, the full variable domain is NAGVMQNPRHLVRRRGQEARLRCSPMKGHSHVYWYRQLPEEGLKFMVYLQKENIIDESGMPKERFSAEFPKEGPSILRIQQVVRGDSAAYFCASSPPSGVRGYTFGSGTRLTVV.

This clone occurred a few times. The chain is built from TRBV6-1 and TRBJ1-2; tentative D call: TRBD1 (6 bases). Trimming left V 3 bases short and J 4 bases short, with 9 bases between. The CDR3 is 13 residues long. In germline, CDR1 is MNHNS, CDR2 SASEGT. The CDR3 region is CASSEQGTYGYTF. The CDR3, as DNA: TGTGCCAGCAGTGAGCAGGGGACCTATGGCTACACCTTC.

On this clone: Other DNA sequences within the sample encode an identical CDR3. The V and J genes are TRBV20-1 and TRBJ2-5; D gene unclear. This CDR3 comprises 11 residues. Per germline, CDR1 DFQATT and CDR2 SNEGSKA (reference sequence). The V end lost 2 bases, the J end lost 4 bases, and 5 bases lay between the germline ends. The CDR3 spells CSARPAETQYF. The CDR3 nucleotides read TGCAGTGCTAGACCGGCAGAGACCCAGTACTTC.